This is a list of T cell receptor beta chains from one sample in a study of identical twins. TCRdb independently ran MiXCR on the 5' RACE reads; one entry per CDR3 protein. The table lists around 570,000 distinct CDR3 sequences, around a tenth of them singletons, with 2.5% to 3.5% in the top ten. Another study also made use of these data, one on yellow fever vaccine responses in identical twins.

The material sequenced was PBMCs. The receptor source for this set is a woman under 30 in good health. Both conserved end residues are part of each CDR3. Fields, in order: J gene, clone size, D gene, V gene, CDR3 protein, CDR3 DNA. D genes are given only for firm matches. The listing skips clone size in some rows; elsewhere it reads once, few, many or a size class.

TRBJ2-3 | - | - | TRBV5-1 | CASSSPKLLGDTQYF | TGCGCCAGCAGCTCCCCGAAACTACTAGGAGATACGCAGTATTTT
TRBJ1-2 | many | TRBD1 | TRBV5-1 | CASSGDSNYGYTF | TGCGCCAGCAGCGGGGACAGCAACTATGGCTACACCTTC
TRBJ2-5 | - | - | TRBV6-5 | CASRGLEETQYF | TGTGCCAGCAGAGGCCTTGAGGAGACCCAGTACTTC
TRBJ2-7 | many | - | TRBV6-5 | CASSSRQVYEQYF | TGTGCCAGCAGTTCTAGACAGGTCTACGAGCAGTACTTC
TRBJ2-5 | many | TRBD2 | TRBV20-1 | CSARDAGDLPETQYF | TGCAGTGCTAGAGATGCGGGGGACTTACCTGAGACCCAGTACTTC
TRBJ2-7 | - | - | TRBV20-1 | CSAQGPNSYEQYF | TGCAGTGCGCAGGGACCTAATTCCTACGAGCAGTACTTC
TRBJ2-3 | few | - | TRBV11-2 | CASSLVPGFSTDTQYF | TGTGCCAGCAGCTTAGTCCCGGGTTTTTCCACAGATACGCAGTATTTT
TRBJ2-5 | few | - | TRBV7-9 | CASSLISVGETQYF | TGTGCCAGCAGCTTAATTAGTGTTGGAGAGACCCAGTACTTC
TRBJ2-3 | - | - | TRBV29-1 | CSVRTPGTDTQYF | TGCAGCGTTCGAACCCCGGGCACAGATACGCAGTATTTT
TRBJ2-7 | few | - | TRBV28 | CASSLSHDEQYF | TGTGCCAGCAGTTTATCTCATGACGAGCAGTACTTC
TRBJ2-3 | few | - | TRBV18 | CASSPDYADTQYF | TGTGCCAGCTCACCCGACTACGCCGATACGCAGTATTTT
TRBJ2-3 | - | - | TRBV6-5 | CASSTSGSATDTQYF | TGTGCCAGCAGTACCTCGGGGTCGGCCACAGATACGCAGTATTTT
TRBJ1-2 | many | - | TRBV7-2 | CASSPDSRYGYTF | TGTGCCAGCAGCCCGGACAGTCGCTATGGCTACACCTTC
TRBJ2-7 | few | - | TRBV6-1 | CASRTRGPRDEQYF | TGTGCCAGCAGGACACGGGGGCCCAGGGACGAGCAGTACTTC
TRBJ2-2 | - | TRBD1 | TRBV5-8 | CASSLWDRESGELFF | TGTGCCAGCAGCCTGTGGGACAGAGAGTCCGGGGAGCTGTTTTTT
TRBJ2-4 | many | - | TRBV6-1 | CASSTGLLAKNIQYF | TGTGCCAGCAGCACAGGGTTGTTAGCCAAAAACATTCAGTACTTC
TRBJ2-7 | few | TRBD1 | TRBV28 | CATRQGIYEQYF | TGTGCCACCAGACAGGGAATATACGAGCAGTACTTC
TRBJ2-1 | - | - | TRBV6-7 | CASRRNRVGLWQFF | TGTGCCAGCCGAAGAAACAGGGTCGGTTTATGGCAGTTCTTC
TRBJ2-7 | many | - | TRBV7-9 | CASSLGAREQYF | TGTGCCAGCAGCTTAGGCGCGAGGGAGCAGTACTTC
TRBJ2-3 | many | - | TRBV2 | CASSEGNKDTQYF | TGTGCCAGCAGTGAAGGGAATAAAGATACGCAGTATTTT
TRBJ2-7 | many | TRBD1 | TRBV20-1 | CSARRPGTGNEQYF | TGCAGTGCTAGGAGACCGGGGACAGGGAACGAGCAGTACTTC
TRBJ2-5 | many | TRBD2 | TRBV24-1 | CATSSGSGETQYF | TGTGCCACCAGTAGCGGGAGCGGGGAGACCCAGTACTTC
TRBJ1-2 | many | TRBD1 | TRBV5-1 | CASRNTGGAFYGYTF | TGCGCCAGCAGAAATACAGGGGGCGCATTCTATGGCTACACCTTC
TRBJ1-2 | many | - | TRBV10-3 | CAIPQGQGYGYTF | TGTGCCATCCCTCAGGGCCAAGGGTATGGCTACACCTTC
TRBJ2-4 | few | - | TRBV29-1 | CSVEVSVTIAKNIQYF | TGCAGCGTTGAGGTCTCAGTAACAATAGCCAAAAACATTCAGTACTTC
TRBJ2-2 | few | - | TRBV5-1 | CASSFAVSGELFF | TGCGCCAGCAGCTTCGCGGTCTCCGGGGAGCTGTTTTTT
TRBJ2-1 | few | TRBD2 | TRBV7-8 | CASSNGTSGRFNEQFF | TGTGCCAGCAGCAACGGGACTAGCGGGAGGTTCAATGAGCAGTTCTTC
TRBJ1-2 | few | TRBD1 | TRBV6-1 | CASSRKQGYDYGYTF | TGTGCCAGCAGCCGCAAACAGGGGTACGACTATGGCTACACCTTC
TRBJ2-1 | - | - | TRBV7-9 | CASSLGSLVRNEQFF | TGTGCCAGCAGCTTAGGCTCACTAGTTCGGAATGAGCAGTTCTTC
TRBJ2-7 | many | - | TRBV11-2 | CASSLDQRSSYEQYF | TGTGCCAGCAGCTTAGATCAGCGGAGTTCCTACGAGCAGTACTTC
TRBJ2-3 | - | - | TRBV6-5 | CASSYTRLGLTDTQYF | TGTGCCAGCAGTTACACCCGACTGGGGCTCACAGATACGCAGTATTTT
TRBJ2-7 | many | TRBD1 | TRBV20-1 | CSARKDRVAAEQYF | TGCAGTGCTAGGAAGGACAGGGTGGCAGCCGAGCAGTACTTC
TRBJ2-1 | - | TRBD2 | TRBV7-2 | CASSPPGLAFHEQFF | TGTGCCAGCAGCCCGCCGGGACTAGCGTTCCATGAGCAGTTCTTC
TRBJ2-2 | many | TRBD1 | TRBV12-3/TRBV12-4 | CASSPGTGVTGELFF | TGTGCCAGCAGTCCCGGGACAGGGGTTACCGGGGAGCTGTTTTTT
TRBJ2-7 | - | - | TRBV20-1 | CSARSRGAGQQYF | TGCAGTGCTAGGTCACGGGGGGCTGGCCAGCAGTACTTC
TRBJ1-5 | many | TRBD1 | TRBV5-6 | CASSLRGTGNDQPQHF | TGTGCCAGCAGCTTGAGAGGGACAGGGAATGATCAGCCCCAGCATTTT
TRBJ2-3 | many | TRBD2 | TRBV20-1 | CSATGTSGTDTQYF | TGCAGTGCAACCGGGACTAGCGGCACAGATACGCAGTATTTT
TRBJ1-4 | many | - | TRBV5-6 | CASSLRTPGEKLFF | TGTGCCAGCAGCTTGAGAACCCCTGGGGAAAAACTGTTTTTT
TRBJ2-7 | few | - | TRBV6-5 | CASSFTESGTYEQYF | TGTGCCAGCAGTTTCACCGAGAGCGGAACCTACGAGCAGTACTTC
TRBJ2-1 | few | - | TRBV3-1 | CACSLVPVGLSYNEQFF | TGTGCCTGCAGCCTAGTACCCGTGGGACTTTCCTACAATGAGCAGTTCTTC